This record covers a single T cell receptor (beta chain). Its antigen is unidentified. The data were taken from a study of cytomegalovirus exposure and HLA in healthy donors. Study results and caveats: In vitro work confirmed that a few CMV-associated chains recognize CMV antigens. Cytomegalovirus status, reportedly, was diagnosed with high specificity and sensitivity by the classifier.

TCRdb's copy holds only in-frame clones and misses some; the assay was immunoSEQ multiplex PCR. The data show about 400,000 clones, 86% seen once. Sequences were obtained from PBMCs. This TCR came from a woman in her late teens or twenties in good health and CMV-seronegative.

As DNA, the CDR3 is TGTGCCAGCAGCCAATTTCTTCGGTGGGCCTCTGGAAACACCATATATTTT. This translates into CASSQFLRWASGNTIYF. The rearrangement uses TRBV14 and TRBJ1-3; D not certain. From germline, CDR1 is SGHDN and CDR2 FVKESK. V shed 2 bases and J shed 0 bases, with 14 bases lying between them. The CDR3 is 17 residues long.